The clone carrying this TCR beta chain has at least ten counts. Its antigen is still unknown. TCRdb passed the 5' RACE reads through MiXCR, listing each CDR3 protein once. Among about 58,000 distinct CDR3 sequences, about 3.2% were seen once, and the ten largest hold approximately 6.5%. These data originate in a study of neurological immune-mediated disorders. The CDR3 spans 15 residues. V shed 4 bases and J 5 bases; nucleotides not matched to a gene: 8. Germline-derived CDR1 and CDR2 are LGHNA and YNFKEQ. Overall study findings and caveats: TCR-beta repertoires seemed private in all groups, with no expanded CDR3 amino acid sequences shared.

The chain couples TRBV4-2 to TRBJ1-2; 9 bases fit TRBD1. The specimen was PBMCs. The TCR sequence derives from a woman aged 55-69 years with multiple sclerosis. CDR3 sequence (DNA): TGTGCCAGCAGCCTTGGACAGGGGAGGGTGTATGGCTACACCTTC. Its protein is CASSLGQGRVYGYTF.